The 24 T cell receptor beta chains listed next were all sequenced from one sample in a study of OX40 agonist ivuxolimab in advanced cancers. The data were produced by immunoSEQ multiplex PCR, yet TCRdb's version contains in-frame clones alone and is incomplete. The sample lists fewer than 70,000 clones, approximately 82% occurring once. This specimen was CD4+ or CD8+ T cells sorted from blood, taken in a trial of the OX40 agonist ivuxolimab. The source of these receptors is an adult with an advanced solid tumor such as melanoma, head and neck, liver or kidney cancer.

The rearrangement links TRBV9 to TRBJ2-2, with 8 bases fitting TRBD1. The V segment lost 3 bases and the J segment 6 bases; nucleotides outside the gene matches: 7. Per the germline V gene, CDR1 is SGDLS and CDR2 is YYNGEE. The length of the CDR3 is 15 residues. The CDR3 nucleotides are TGTGCCAGCAGCGCAACAGGGGGTTTACCCGGGGAGCTGTTTTTT. It codes for CASSATGGLPGELFF.

The chain carries TRBV9 and TRBJ2-7, with D uncertain. Germline V gives CDR1 SGDLS, CDR2 YYNGEE. V shed 0 bases and J shed 6 bases, with 10 bases lying between them. The CDR3 contains 13 residues. Written as DNA, the CDR3 is TGTGCCAGCAGCGTAGAGTACGGGTCCGAGCAGTACTTC. This gives the protein CASSVEYGSEQYF.

The chain couples TRBV7-9 to TRBJ2-7, with D uncertain. With 3 bases removed from V and 0 bases from J, the gap between germline ends came to 9 bases. There are 14 residues in the CDR3. CDR1 is SEHNR, CDR2 FQNEAQ, per germline (reference sequence). CDR3 in DNA: TGTGCCAGCAGCTTGTCAGGCATCTCCTACGAGCAGTACTTC. Translated, it gives CASSLSGISYEQYF.

The chain links TRBV6-1 to TRBJ2-7, with D possibly being TRBD1 or TRBD2 (5 bases each). This CDR3 region has 15 residues. V was trimmed by 0 bases and J by 2 bases, leaving 11 bases between them. The germline CDR1 and CDR2 sequences are MNHNS and SASEGT. As DNA, the CDR3 is TGTGCCAGCAGTGAAGCTGGGACCCTAACCTACGAGCAGTACTTC. This codes for CASSEAGTLTYEQYF.

The chain is built from TRBV4-3 and TRBJ2-4; the D call may be TRBD1 or TRBD2 (5 bases each). With 0 bases removed from V and 2 bases from J, the gap between germline ends came to 14 bases. Germline assignment: CDR1 LGHNA and CDR2 YSLEER. There are 17 residues in the CDR3. CDR3 bases: TGCGCCAGCAGCCAAGATCCAAGGGACCCCACCAAAAACATTCAGTACTTC. It codes for CASSQDPRDPTKNIQYF.

The CDR3 is CASSPYRGSTEQFF. The CDR3 region has the DNA TGTGCCAGCAGTCCGTACAGGGGATCTACTGAGCAGTTCTTC. V is TRBV28 and J is TRBJ2-1, with 7 bases identical to TRBD1. This CDR3 is 14 amino acids long. Unmatched junction bases numbered 10, after V lost 5 bases and J lost 9 bases. CDR1 is MDHEN, CDR2 SYDVKM, per germline.

The rearrangement uses TRBV5-4 and TRBJ1-6; possible D gene TRBD1, 6 bases. The CDR3 runs to 16 residues. V gave up 0 bases and J gave up 8 bases, with 15 bases separating them. CDR1 SGHNT and CDR2 YYREEE come from the germline V gene (reference sequence). The DNA of the CDR3 is TGTGCCAGCAGCTTGGGGGGGGGCGGTTCCTATTCACCCCTCCACTTT. Residues: CASSLGGGGSYSPLHF.

This clone came up a few times. Other DNA sequences within the sample encode an identical CDR3. The gene calls are TRBV28 and TRBJ2-2; 10 bases map to TRBD2. Germline CDR1 reads MDHEN; CDR2 reads SYDVKM. J gave up 5 bases and V 3 bases, and 9 bases lay outside the gene matches. This CDR3 spans 17 amino acids. The CDR3 loop reads CASSFPAGGIRTGELFF. Here the CDR3 DNA reads TGTGCCAGCAGTTTTCCAGCGGGGGGGATACGGACCGGGGAGCTGTTTTTT. Full variable domain (missing parts from reference TRBV28 and TRBJ2-2): DVKVTQSSRYLVKRTGEKVFLECVQDMDHENMFWYRQDPGLGLRLIYFSYDVKMKEKGDIPEGYSVSREKKERFSLILESASTNQTSMYLCASSFPAGGIRTGELFFGEGSRLTVL.

The chain is built from TRBV10-3 and TRBJ1-2; 8 nucleotides match TRBD1. CDR1 and CDR2 from the germline V gene are ENHRY and SYGVKD. V dropped 10 bases and J dropped 4; count of bases not matched to a gene: 8. This CDR3 has 13 residues. The CDR3 sequence is CASTQGAPYGYTF. The CDR3 bases are TGTGCCAGCACTCAGGGGGCACCCTATGGCTACACCTTC.

The gene calls are TRBV21-1 and TRBJ2-2; the D segment call TRBD1 is taken from the table without a DNA check. TRBV21-1 constitutes a pseudogene. The CDR3 runs 16 residues. The CDR3: CASSKVRTGFTGELFF. For the CDR3, the DNA is TGTGCCAGCAGCAAAGTTAGGACAGGCTTCACCGGGGAGCTGTTTTTT.

This clone appeared a few times. The chain joins TRBV28 to TRBJ1-2; 9 bases align to TRBD1. Germline V gene data show CDR1 as MDHEN and CDR2 as SYDVKM. The CDR3 contains 17 residues. After removal of 4 bases from V and 4 bases from J, the junction contained 13 bases not matched to a gene. The CDR3 DNA is TGTGCCAGCAGTTCCCCAGGGACAGGGCTTGGCGCCTATGGCTACACCTTC. Amino acids: CASSSPGTGLGAYGYTF.

The chain combines TRBV18 with TRBJ2-5, with 9 bases lining up with TRBD2. CDR3 length equals 16 residues. V dropped 1 base and J dropped 1; count of bases not matched to a gene: 4. CDR1 KGHSH and CDR2 LQKENI come from the germline V gene. In DNA, the CDR3 is TGTGCCAGCTCACCACTGCGGGGGGGCGTCCAAGAGACCCAGTACTTC. Translation: CASSPLRGGVQETQYF.

CDR3 sequence: CATSGFSGVYNEQFF. The CDR3 DNA is TGTGCCACCAGCGGGTTTTCGGGAGTCTACAATGAGCAGTTCTTC. The V gene is TRBV15, the J gene TRBJ2-1, with D tentatively TRBD2 (6 bases). Germline CDR1 LNHNV, CDR2 YYDKDF (reference sequence). V was trimmed by 5 bases and J by 3 bases, leaving 14 bases between them. The CDR3 has 15 residues. The full variable domain, with the rest looked up from reference TRBV15 and TRBJ2-1, is DAMVIQNPRYQVTQFGKPVTLSCSQTLNHNVMYWYQQKSSQAPKLLFHYYDKDFNNEADTPDNFQSRRPNTSFCFLDIRSPGLGDTAMYLCATSGFSGVYNEQFFGPGTRLTVL.

This chain joins TRBV29-1 and TRBJ2-1, with no clear D. Germline CDR1 SQVTM, CDR2 ANQGSEA. V lost 7 bases, J lost 5 bases, and 9 bases lay in between. CDR3 length: 11 amino acids. The CDR3 DNA reads as TGCAGCGCAACGCCTGACAATGAGCAGTTCTTC. It codes for CSATPDNEQFF.

This clone occurred a few times. The V and J genes are TRBV5-1 and TRBJ1-1; possibly TRBD1 for D (5 bases). CDR1 and CDR2 (germline): SGHRS, YFSETQ. Trimming cost V 3 bases and J 1 base, with 7 bases left between them. This CDR3 has 13 residues. The CDR3, as DNA: TGCGCCAGCAGCTGGGGCGGGAACACTGAAGCTTTCTTT. The encoded protein is CASSWGGNTEAFF.

This clone appeared once. The J gene is TRBJ2-5, the V gene TRBV6-1, with 8 bases that match TRBD2. The end of the DNA aligns better with TRBJ2-7, so the J call may be wrong. There are 14 residues in the CDR3. Germline CDR1 MNHNS, CDR2 SASEGT. The CDR3 is CASSEVAGRYEQYF. The CDR3 bases are TGTGCCAGCAGTGAAGTAGCGGGGCGCTACGAGCAGTACTTC.

As regards this clone: Within the sample, other DNA sequences also encode this same CDR3. The gene calls are TRBV7-9 and TRBJ2-5, with D unresolved. The CDR3 loop spans 11 amino acids. The V gene's germline CDR1 is SEHNR and CDR2 FQNEAQ (reference sequence). V lost 5 bases, J lost 5 bases, and 6 bases lay in between. Written as DNA, the CDR3 is TGTGCCAGCAGCCCCAGGGAGACCCAGTACTTC. Translation: CASSPRETQYF.

V is TRBV5-4 and J is TRBJ1-4; possibly TRBD1 for D (6 bases). The CDR3 runs 15 residues. V gave up 4 bases and J gave up 10 bases, with 20 bases separating them. Germline-derived CDR1 and CDR2 are SGHNT and YYREEE (reference sequence). CDR3 sequence: CASSVSGRGSGKLFF. In nucleotides, the CDR3 is TGTGCCAGCAGCGTGTCGGGTAGGGGGTCCGGAAAACTGTTTTTT.

The rearrangement joins TRBV6-5 to TRBJ2-4; tentative D call: TRBD1 (5 bases). Germline assignment: CDR1 MNHEY and CDR2 SVGAGI. V lost 4 bases, J lost 8 bases, and 9 bases lay in between. This CDR3 spans 12 amino acids. CDR3 DNA: TGTGCCAGCAGTTCGACAGTTGACATTCAGTACTTC. This gives the protein CASSSTVDIQYF.

The rearrangement uses TRBV7-3 and TRBJ2-3, with 10 nucleotides matching TRBD2. The germline V gene encodes CDR1 SGHTA and CDR2 FQGTGA. The CDR3 has 15 amino acids. V lost 4 bases to trimming and J lost 4 bases; unmatched junction nucleotides: 5. CDR3 region: CASSSVAGGADTQYF. The DNA for the CDR3 is TGTGCCAGCAGCTCTGTAGCGGGGGGAGCAGATACGCAGTATTTT. Combining the CDR3 with reference TRBV7-3 and TRBJ2-3 gives the whole variable domain GAGVSQTPSNKVTEKGKYVELRCDPISGHTALYWYRQSLGQGPEFLIYFQGTGAADDSGLPNDRFFAVRPEGSVSTLKIQRTERGDSAVYLCASSSVAGGADTQYFGPGTRLTVL.

This clone was observed a few times. This chain links TRBV2 with TRBJ2-3; 9 positions agree with TRBD1. Germline values: CDR1 SNHLY, CDR2 FYNNEI. V lost 5 bases and J lost 0; bases outside the gene matches: 6. The length of the CDR3 is 16 residues. CDR3 in amino acids: CASSPRGTGSTDTQYF. CDR3 nucleotides: TGTGCCAGCAGTCCCCGTGGGACAGGGAGCACAGATACGCAGTATTTT.

The rearrangement uses TRBV19 and TRBJ2-2, with no clear D. Germline CDR1 reads LNHDA; CDR2 reads SQIVND (reference sequence). Trimming took 3 bases from V and 4 from J, leaving 3 bases between them. There are 12 residues in the CDR3. CDR3 loop: CASSIGTGELFF. In DNA form, the CDR3 reads TGTGCCAGTAGTATTGGCACCGGGGAGCTGTTTTTT.

The gene calls are TRBV11-2 and TRBJ2-3, with 7 bases that match TRBD2. The CDR3 has 15 amino acids. V lost 5 bases to trimming and J lost 3 bases; unmatched junction nucleotides: 8. CDR1 is SGHAT, CDR2 FQNNGV, per germline. The CDR3 bases are TGTGCCAGCAGCCCGGGAGGCTCGGGGACAGATACGCAGTATTTT. Translation gives CASSPGGSGTDTQYF.

The sample holds one count of this clone. A read error may produce the germline difference seen at one junction end. The rearrangement links TRBV7-3 to TRBJ1-2; D unresolved. Germline lookup yields CDR1 SGHTA and CDR2 FQGTGA. The CDR3 runs 14 residues. CDR3 loop: CAGSLSGVVGGYTF. Written as DNA, the CDR3 is TGTGCCGGCAGCTTATCTGGGGTTGTAGGTGGCTACACCTTC.